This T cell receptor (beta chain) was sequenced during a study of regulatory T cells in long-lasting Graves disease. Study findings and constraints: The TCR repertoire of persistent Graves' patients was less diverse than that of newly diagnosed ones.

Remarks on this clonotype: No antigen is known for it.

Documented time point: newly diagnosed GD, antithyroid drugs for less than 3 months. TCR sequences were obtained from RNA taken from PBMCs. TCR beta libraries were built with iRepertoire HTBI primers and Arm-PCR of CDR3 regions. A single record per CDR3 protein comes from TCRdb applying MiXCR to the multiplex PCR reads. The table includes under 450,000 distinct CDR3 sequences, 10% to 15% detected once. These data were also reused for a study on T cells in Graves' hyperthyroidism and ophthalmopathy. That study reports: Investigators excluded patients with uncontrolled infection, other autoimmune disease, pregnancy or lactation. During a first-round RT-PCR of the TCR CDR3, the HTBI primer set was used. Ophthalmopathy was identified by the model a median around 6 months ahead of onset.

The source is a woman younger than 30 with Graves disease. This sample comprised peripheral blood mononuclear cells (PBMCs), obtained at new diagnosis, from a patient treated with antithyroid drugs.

CDR3 coding DNA: TGTGCCAGCAGTTACTCGACCGGGACCCGGTTCGGGGAGCTGTTTTTT. It yields the protein CASSYSTGTRFGELFF. V usage is TRBV6-2 or TRBV6-3 and J usage is TRBJ2-2; the D gene could be TRBD1 or TRBD2 (5 bases each). The CDR3 is 16 residues long. Trimming pared 0 bases from V and 7 bases from J, leaving 15 bases between. CDR1 is MNHEY, CDR2 SVGEGT, per germline.